The 28 T cell receptor beta chains listed next were all sequenced from one sample in a study of cytomegalovirus exposure and HLA in healthy donors. PCR employed 60 Vbeta and 13 Jbeta primers. This table comes from immunoSEQ multiplex PCR, and its TCRdb copy is limited to in-frame clones, with some not included. The table shows 85,000 to 130,000 clones, with roughly 82% occurring only once. The sequenced sample consisted of PBMCs. These receptors were collected from a male donor in good health and CMV-seropositive.

This clone has more than one count but fewer than ten. The chain uses TRBV10-3 and TRBJ2-7; TRBD1 matches 8 bases. Germline V gives CDR1 ENHRY, CDR2 SYGVKD. V trimming: 0 bases; J trimming: 2 bases; junction bases outside the gene matches: 12. This CDR3 contains 18 residues. CDR3 in DNA: TGTGCCATCAGTGAGTCGACGAGCGAACAGGGGGTTCCCTACGAGCAGTACTTC. Protein: CAISESTSEQGVPYEQYF.

The chain has TRBV18 and TRBJ2-5; 7 positions agree with TRBD1. TRBJ2-7 matches the DNA end more closely, so the J call is doubtful. The CDR3 covers 16 residues. CDR1 KGHSH and CDR2 LQKENI come from the germline V gene. The CDR3 spells CASSPLGAGGSYEQYF. The CDR3 coding sequence is TGTGCCAGCTCACCACTGGGGGCAGGGGGCTCCTACGAGCAGTACTTC.

The chain recombines TRBV10-1 with TRBJ2-7; TRBD2 might be the D (6 bases). Trimming took off 7 bases at V and 3 bases at J, with 25 bases between the two ends. From germline, CDR1 is WNHNN and CDR2 SYGVQD (reference sequence). CDR3 length: 17 amino acids. The CDR3 nucleotides are TGCGCCAGCAAGGGGACCCGGGAGCCACCGGGGAACTACGAGCAGTACTTC. Translating gives CASKGTREPPGNYEQYF.

The chain links TRBV28 to TRBJ2-7; 10 nucleotides line up with TRBD2. Losses at the gene ends were 5 bases for V and 1 base for J; bases not matched to a gene: 14. The CDR3 consists of 18 residues. Per the germline V gene, CDR1 is MDHEN and CDR2 is SYDVKM. The CDR3 region has the DNA TGTGCCAGCAGTAGATGGGACGGAGGACTAGCGGATTCCTACGAGCAGTACTTC. It codes for CASSRWDGGLADSYEQYF.

The CDR3 protein is CSVVDSGGEETQYF. The CDR3 coding sequence is TGCAGCGTTGTTGATAGCGGGGGAGAGGAGACCCAGTACTTC. The chain carries TRBV29-1 and TRBJ2-5, with 9 nucleotides matching TRBD2. The CDR3 extends over 14 amino acids. Germline V CDR1 and CDR2: SQVTM, ANQGSEA. Trimming took 4 bases from V and 5 from J; bases not matched to a gene: 8.

The V gene is TRBV7-2, the J gene TRBJ1-5; D may be TRBD1 (5 bases). V was pared by 0 bases and J by 6 bases, with 9 bases between. Germline values: CDR1 SGHTA, CDR2 FQGNSA. The CDR3 has 14 residues. CDR3 nucleotides: TGTGCCAGCAGCTTAGCCAGGGATGGTCAGCCCCAGCATTTT. This encodes CASSLARDGQPQHF. Combining the CDR3 with reference TRBV7-2 and TRBJ1-5 gives the whole variable domain GAGVSQSPSNKVTEKGKDVELRCDPISGHTALYWYRQSLGQGLEFLIYFQGNSAPDKSGLPSDRFSAERTGGSVSTLTIQRTQQEDSAVYLCASSLARDGQPQHFGDGTRLSIL.

The chain couples TRBV6-5 to TRBJ1-5; 7 nucleotides line up with TRBD1. From germline, CDR1 is MNHEY and CDR2 SVGAGI. The CDR3 contains 15 residues. J gave up 2 bases and V 5 bases, and 6 bases lay outside the gene matches. CDR3 nucleotide sequence: TGTGCCAGCAGTACAGGGGTCTTTGGCAATCAGCCCCAGCATTTT. This codes for CASSTGVFGNQPQHF.

This clone has a handful of counts. The junction departs from the called germline gene at one end, perhaps through a read error. The chain has TRBV7-9 and TRBJ2-5; 7 nucleotides agree with TRBD1. Germline CDR1 SEHNR, CDR2 FQNEAQ (reference sequence). This CDR3 is built from 16 residues. CDR3 protein: CSSSLDGTVSQETQYF. CDR3 sequence (DNA): TGTTCCAGCAGCTTGGATGGGACAGTTTCACAAGAGACCCAGTACTTC.

The rearrangement uses TRBV6-5 and TRBJ2-2; D ambiguous. Deletions cut 2 bases from V and 5 bases from J, with 9 bases between. CDR1 is MNHEY, CDR2 SVGAGI, per germline. The CDR3 has 14 amino acids. CDR3 protein: CASSYGIGTGELFF. CDR3 coding DNA: TGTGCCAGCAGTTACGGTATCGGGACCGGGGAGCTGTTTTTT.

Only one count was recorded for this clone. The chain combines TRBV6-1 with TRBJ1-5; D is unclear. Per germline, CDR1 MNHNS and CDR2 SASEGT. Trimming removed 2 bases at V and 0 bases at J, with 11 bases between. The CDR3 covers 16 residues. CDR3 nucleotide sequence: TGTGCCAGCAGTGAACGTGCTCTAAATAGCAATCAGCCCCAGCATTTT. This codes for CASSERALNSNQPQHF.

The chain couples TRBV4-2 to TRBJ1-5; possibly TRBD1 for D (6 bases). V lost 0 bases and J lost 0, with 15 bases in between. CDR1 and CDR2 (germline): LGHNA, YNFKEQ. The CDR3 has 18 residues. CDR3 region: CASSQEYRTDYSNQPQHF. In DNA, the CDR3 is TGTGCCAGCAGCCAAGAGTATAGGACAGATTATAGCAATCAGCCCCAGCATTTT.

V gene TRBV29-1 combines with J gene TRBJ2-3; the match to TRBD2 covers 8 bases. The germline CDR1 and CDR2 sequences are SQVTM and ANQGSEA. J lost 2 bases, V lost 4 bases, and 2 bases had no gene match. This CDR3 comprises 13 residues. The CDR3 bases are TGCAGCGTTGGCGGGAGGACCACAGATACGCAGTATTTT. Its protein is CSVGGRTTDTQYF.

V and J are TRBV27 and TRBJ1-2, with 7 bases aligning to TRBD1. The CDR3 extends over 14 amino acids. Looked up from germline, CDR1 is MNHEY and CDR2 is SMNVEV (reference sequence). The V and J ends lost 5 bases and 8 bases, in that order; junction bases with no gene match: 11. The CDR3 loop reads CASSARQGGRGYTF. The CDR3 region has the DNA TGTGCCAGCAGTGCCAGACAGGGTGGGAGAGGCTACACCTTC.

V gene TRBV4-1 combines with J gene TRBJ2-7; a weak D match, TRBD1 (5 bases). CDR3 length: 14 residues. Trimming took off 4 bases at V and 0 bases at J, with 10 bases between the two ends. Germline V CDR1 and CDR2: MGHRA, YSYEKL. The DNA of the CDR3 is TGCGCCAGCAGCCCCGAACAGGTCTCCTACGAGCAGTACTTC. Amino acid sequence: CASSPEQVSYEQYF.

This chain links TRBV7-6 with TRBJ1-2, with TRBD1 matching 9 bases. In germline, CDR1 is SGHVS, CDR2 FNYEAQ. Unmatched junction bases numbered 5, after V lost 5 bases and J lost 4 bases. The CDR3 spans 14 residues. The CDR3 sequence is CASSPGQGRYGYTF. The CDR3 DNA sequence: TGTGCCAGCAGCCCAGGACAGGGGCGCTATGGCTACACCTTC.

This clone was observed a single time. J is TRBJ2-3 and V is TRBV6-6; tentatively, D is TRBD2 (7 bases). The CDR3 loop spans 16 amino acids. V was cut by 2 bases and J by 6 bases, with 18 bases left in between. CDR1 MNHNY and CDR2 SVGAGI come from the germline V gene (reference sequence). In DNA form, the CDR3 reads TGTGCCAGCAGTTACACAAGAGGGGAGGGGGTCGATACGCAGTATTTT. Translating it yields CASSYTRGEGVDTQYF.

The chain uses TRBV5-6 and TRBJ2-2; 10 nucleotides line up with TRBD1. Germline-derived CDR1 and CDR2 are SGHDT and YYEEEE. V lost 4 bases and J lost 0; bases outside the gene matches: 9. The CDR3 runs to 18 residues. CDR3: CASSLERDRGANTGELFF. CDR3 sequence (DNA): TGTGCCAGCAGCCTGGAACGGGACAGGGGCGCGAACACCGGGGAGCTGTTTTTT.

V and J are TRBV27 and TRBJ1-5; D unclear. Germline CDR1 MNHEY, CDR2 SMNVEV (reference sequence). The CDR3 runs 13 residues. Trimming shortened V by 6 bases and J by 0 bases, and 6 bases separated the two germline ends. Here the CDR3 reads CASREGSNQPQHF. The DNA of the CDR3 is TGTGCCAGCAGGGAGGGTAGCAATCAGCCCCAGCATTTT.

The chain combines TRBV2 with TRBJ2-3, with 10 bases fitting TRBD2. The V segment lost 10 bases and the J segment 5 bases; nucleotides outside the gene matches: 9. Germline CDR1 SNHLY, CDR2 FYNNEI. The CDR3 is 14 residues long. CDR3 amino acids: CATLKRGGVDTQYF. The CDR3 DNA sequence: TGTGCCACCCTAAAGCGGGGGGGAGTAGATACGCAGTATTTT.

The rearrangement links TRBV4-2 to TRBJ1-6; D ambiguous. The CDR3 consists of 16 residues. Germline assignment: CDR1 LGHNA and CDR2 YNFKEQ. V lost 6 bases to trimming and J lost 1 base, with 13 bases between them. The CDR3 here is CASRGELRSYNSPLHF. CDR3 sequence (DNA): TGTGCCAGCAGGGGAGAACTACGTTCCTATAATTCACCCCTCCACTTT.

The chain has TRBV6-5 and TRBJ2-5, with 10 bases fitting TRBD2. The CDR3 totals 15 residues. V was pared by 5 bases and J by 3 bases, with 6 bases of the junction left unmatched. Germline V gives CDR1 MNHEY, CDR2 SVGAGI. The CDR3 loop is CASSRITSGEETQYF. CDR3 nucleotides: TGTGCCAGCAGTCGGATCACTAGCGGGGAAGAGACCCAGTACTTC.

The V call is TRBV11-2, the J call TRBJ2-1; TRBD2 might be the D (5 bases). This CDR3 spans 13 amino acids. V shed 7 bases and J shed 4 bases, with 11 bases lying between them. Per germline, CDR1 SGHAT and CDR2 FQNNGV. The CDR3 bases are TGTGCCAGCACCTTTTGGACTTACAATGAGCAGTTCTTC. Protein product: CASTFWTYNEQFF.

This rearrangement joins TRBV5-6 to TRBJ1-2; possible D gene TRBD1, 6 bases. V lost 2 bases and J 5 bases, leaving 13 bases between the germline ends. The CDR3 runs 14 residues. CDR1 is SGHDT, CDR2 YYEEEE, per germline. This CDR3 is CASSLGGRGYGYTF. The CDR3 DNA reads TGTGCCAGCAGCTTAGGAGGGAGGGGGTATGGCTACACCTTC.

V is TRBV7-2 and J is TRBJ2-2; 7 positions match TRBD1. Germline-derived CDR1 and CDR2 are SGHTA and FQGNSA. V was clipped by 3 bases and J by 8 bases; unmatched bases: 6. The CDR3 sequence is 14 residues long. In DNA form, the CDR3 reads TGTGCCAGCAGCTTGCGTCAGGGGGTAGGGGAGCTGTTTTTT. Encoded protein: CASSLRQGVGELFF.

The V call is TRBV5-4, the J call TRBJ2-3; 9 bases align to TRBD2. Germline assignment: CDR1 SGHNT and CDR2 YYREEE (reference sequence). The CDR3 totals 14 residues. With V trimmed by 0 bases and J by 4 bases, 0 bases remained unmatched. CDR3 coding DNA: TGTGCCAGCAGCTTGGCTAGCGGGGCAGATACGCAGTATTTT. It encodes CASSLASGADTQYF.

V is TRBV7-2 and J is TRBJ2-7; 8 bases fit TRBD1. The CDR3 length is 14 residues. V gave up 6 bases and J gave up 1 base; unmatched junction bases: 5. Per the germline V gene, CDR1 is SGHTA and CDR2 is FQGNSA. The CDR3 nucleotides are TGTGCCAGCAGGCCTTACAGGGGGTCCTACGAGCAGTACTTC. The encoded protein is CASRPYRGSYEQYF.

This clone has only a few counts. The chain employs TRBV4-3 and TRBJ2-1; D might be TRBD2 (5 bases). Trimming took off 6 bases at V and 5 bases at J, with 14 bases between the two ends. The CDR3 is 14 amino acids. The germline V gene encodes CDR1 LGHNA and CDR2 YSLEER. Here the CDR3 DNA reads TGCGCCAGCAGTTTTCTAGCAGAGAACAATGAGCAGTTCTTC. Residues: CASSFLAENNEQFF.

This clone was detected once. This chain joins TRBV28 and TRBJ2-1, with 9 bases lining up with TRBD2. The CDR3 sequence is 16 residues long. V gave up 6 bases and J gave up 0 bases; unmatched junction bases: 6. Per germline, CDR1 MDHEN and CDR2 SYDVKM. The CDR3 is CASSRTSDSSYNEQFF. The DNA of the CDR3 is TGTGCCAGCAGCCGGACTAGCGACAGCTCCTACAATGAGCAGTTCTTC. The whole variable domain, filled in from reference TRBV28 and TRBJ2-1, reads DVKVTQSSRYLVKRTGEKVFLECVQDMDHENMFWYRQDPGLGLRLIYFSYDVKMKEKGDIPEGYSVSREKKERFSLILESASTNQTSMYLCASSRTSDSSYNEQFFGPGTRLTVL.